The present T cell receptor (beta chain) was sequenced within a study of cytomegalovirus exposure and HLA in healthy donors. Study-wide findings and caveats: Immune exposure was documented only through CMV serostatus. Altogether, 160 or so TCR beta chains were recorded as cytomegalovirus-associated.

The V gene end was trimmed by 6 bases and the J gene end by 8 bases; junction bases not matched to a gene: 13. CDR1 LNHDA and CDR2 SQIVND come from the germline V gene (reference sequence). The CDR3 spans 15 residues. The PCR was carried out with 60 Vbeta primers and 13 Jbeta primers. Clones were sequenced by immunoSEQ multiplex PCR, and TCRdb holds only the in-frame ones, with some missing. The sample contains some 220,000 clones, roughly 89% of which appear only once. As to this clone: Its antigen is not identified.

Sequencing was done on a sample of PBMCs. The chain joins TRBV19 to TRBJ1-2; 9 nucleotides agree with TRBD1. The TCR originated in a woman in her late teens or twenties in good health and CMV-seronegative. CDR3 amino acids: CASRGQITGGAGYTF. CDR3 sequence (DNA): TGTGCCAGTAGAGGACAGATTACAGGGGGCGCCGGCTACACCTTC. Looking up the rest from reference TRBV19 and TRBJ1-2 gives the full variable domain: DGGITQSPKYLFRKEGQNVTLSCEQNLNHDAMYWYRQDPGQGLRLIYYSQIVNDFQKGDIAEGYSVSREKKESFPLTVTSAQKNPTAFYLCASRGQITGGAGYTFGSGTRLTVV.